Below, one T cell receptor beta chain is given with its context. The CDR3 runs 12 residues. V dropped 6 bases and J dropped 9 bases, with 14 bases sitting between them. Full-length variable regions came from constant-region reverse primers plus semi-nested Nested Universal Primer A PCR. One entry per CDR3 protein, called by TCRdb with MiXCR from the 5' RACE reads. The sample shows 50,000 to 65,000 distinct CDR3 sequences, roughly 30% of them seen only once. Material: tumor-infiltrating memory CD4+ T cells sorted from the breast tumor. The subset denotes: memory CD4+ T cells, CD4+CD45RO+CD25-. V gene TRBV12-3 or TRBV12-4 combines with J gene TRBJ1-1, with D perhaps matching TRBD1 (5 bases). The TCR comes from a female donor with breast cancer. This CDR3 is CASSLGRGQAFF. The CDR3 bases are TGTGCCAGCAGCCTCGGGAGGGGCCAAGCTTTCTTT.